Listed below are T cell receptor beta chains from one sample, sequenced in a study of blood T cells in healthy people across ages. TCRdb analysed the 5' RACE reads with MiXCR anew, one entry per CDR3 protein. This table holds approximately 780,000 distinct CDR3 sequences, 25% to 30% found once. The same sample was also studied in work on T cells of mothers and their children.

The sequencing input was blood. The receptors come from a boy under 18 in good health. The CDR3 runs from the conserved cysteine through the conserved F or W. Fields, in order: clone size, V gene, J gene, D gene, CDR3 DNA, CDR3 protein. A D gene is named only where the DNA matches it firmly. A row's size may be missing; if present it is once, few, many or a size class.

>NA|TRBV10-3|TRBJ2-5|NA
TGTGCCATCAGTGACCCGGCGGGGGCGGGAACCCAGTACTTC
CAISDPAGAGTQYF
>few|TRBV28|TRBJ2-7|NA
TGTGCCAGCAGTTTGGGCACCATCCTCGGCGAGCAGTACTTC
CASSLGTILGEQYF
>NA|TRBV30|TRBJ2-5|NA
TGTGCCTGGCTTTACGGGGTTCAAGAGACCCAGTACTTC
CAWLYGVQETQYF
>few|TRBV5-5|TRBJ2-1|NA
TGTGCCAGCAGCTCGGCATCTGGGGATGAGCAGTTCTTC
CASSSASGDEQFF
>few|TRBV5-1|TRBJ2-1|NA
TGCGCCAGCAGCATGGACACGAGTGGGAATGAGCAGTTCTTC
CASSMDTSGNEQFF
>NA|TRBV6-1|TRBJ2-7|NA
TGTGCCAGCATTTGGCAGGGCTCACCTTCCTACGAGCAGTACTTC
CASIWQGSPSYEQYF
>NA|TRBV7-2|TRBJ2-1|NA
TGTGCCAGCAGCTTATACGGGGAGAGCTCCTACAATGAGCAGTTCTTC
CASSLYGESSYNEQFF
>few|TRBV19|TRBJ2-7|TRBD1
TGTGCCAGTAGCTTTCTCCCGGGACAGTACAATTCGGACGAGCAGTACTTC
CASSFLPGQYNSDEQYF
>few|TRBV28|TRBJ2-5|TRBD2
TGTGCCAGCAGTCTCCCCACCCTGTTTAGCGGGATAGGAGAGACCCAGTACTTC
CASSLPTLFSGIGETQYF
>few|TRBV19|TRBJ2-1|NA
TGTGCCAGTAACAAAGGCGTATACAATGAGCAGTTCTTC
CASNKGVYNEQFF
>NA|TRBV11-2|TRBJ2-7|TRBD1
TGTGCCAGCAGCTTAGAGTCAGGGGGCTTGTACGAGCAGTACTTC
CASSLESGGLYEQYF
>few|TRBV2|TRBJ2-3|NA
TGTGCCAGCAGTGATGTCACCCTATCCGCCCCGCAGTATTTT
CASSDVTLSAPQYF
>NA|TRBV9|TRBJ1-3|TRBD1
TGTGCCAGCAGCACCCAGGACAGGGCCATATATTTT
CASSTQDRAIYF
>NA|TRBV3-1|TRBJ2-7|NA
TGTGCCAGCAGCCAAGAACAGGTCTACGAGCAGTACTTC
CASSQEQVYEQYF
>NA|TRBV10-3|TRBJ2-5|NA
TGTGCCATCAGTGCGGTGTACCAAGAGACCCAGTACTTC
CAISAVYQETQYF